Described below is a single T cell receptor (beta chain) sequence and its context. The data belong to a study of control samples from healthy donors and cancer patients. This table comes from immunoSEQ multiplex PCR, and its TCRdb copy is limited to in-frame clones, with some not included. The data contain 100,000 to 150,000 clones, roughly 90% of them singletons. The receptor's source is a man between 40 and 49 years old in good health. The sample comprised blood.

CDR3 sequence (DNA): TGTGCCAGCAGTCCTCAGAACTCTGGGGCCAACGTCCTGACTTTC. Translated: CASSPQNSGANVLTF. The chain recombines TRBV27 with TRBJ2-6; no firm D call. Trimming removed 5 bases at V and 0 bases at J, with 8 bases between. CDR1 is MNHEY, CDR2 SMNVEV, per germline (reference sequence). The CDR3 is 15 residues long.